The T cell receptor beta chain under discussion was sequenced for a study of blood T cell repertoires in COVID-19. Germline lookup yields CDR1 LNHDA and CDR2 SQIVND (reference sequence). This CDR3 is built from 18 residues. The V segment lost 3 bases and the J segment 4 bases; nucleotides outside the gene matches: 11. Authors' analysis steps: The authors estimated nucleated cell counts from reference gene primer amplification. Assay used: immunoSEQ multiplex PCR; TCRdb lists only in-frame clones, some missing. For V, J and clone size, that table is used; D and trimming come from the DNA. The profile shows hundreds of thousands of clones, 70% to 85% of them singletons.

Sequencing was done on a sample of peripheral blood. V is TRBV19 and J is TRBJ2-1; 11 nucleotides line up with TRBD2. The receptor's source is a woman of 80 years or more with acute or convalescent COVID-19. In DNA, the CDR3 is TGTGCCAGTAGTATGGGACTAGCGGCCGATTTATCTTACAATGAGCAGTTCTTC. Amino acid sequence: CASSMGLAADLSYNEQFF.